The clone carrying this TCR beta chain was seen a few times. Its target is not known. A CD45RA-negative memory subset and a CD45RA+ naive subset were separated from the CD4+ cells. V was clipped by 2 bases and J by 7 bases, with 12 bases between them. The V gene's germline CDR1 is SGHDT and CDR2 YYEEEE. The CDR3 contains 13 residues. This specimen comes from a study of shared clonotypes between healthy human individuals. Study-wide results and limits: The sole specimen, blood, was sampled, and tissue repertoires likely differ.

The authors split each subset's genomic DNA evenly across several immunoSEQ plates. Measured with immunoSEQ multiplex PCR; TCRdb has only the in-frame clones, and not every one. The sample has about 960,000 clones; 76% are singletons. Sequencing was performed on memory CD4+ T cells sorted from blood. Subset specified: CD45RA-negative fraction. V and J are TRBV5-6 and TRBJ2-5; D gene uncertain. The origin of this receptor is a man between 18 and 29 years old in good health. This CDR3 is CASSFPGSGTQYF. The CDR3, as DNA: TGTGCCAGCAGCTTCCCCGGGTCCGGGACCCAGTACTTC. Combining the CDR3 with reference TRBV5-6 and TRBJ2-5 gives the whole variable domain DAGVTQSPTHLIKTRGQQVTLRCSPKSGHDTVSWYQQALGQGPQFIFQYYEEEERQRGNFPDRFSGHQFPNYSSELNVNALLLGDSALYLCASSFPGSGTQYFGPGTRLLVL.